The rows below give T cell receptor beta chains drawn from one sample of a study of T cell responses to AZD1222 COVID-19 vaccine. This table comes from immunoSEQ multiplex PCR, and its TCRdb copy is limited to in-frame clones, with some not included. In the table there are about 150,000 clones, about 90% of which are singletons. The specimen comprised peripheral blood, sampled 28 days after the second AZD1222 dose. These receptor sequences come from an adult who received the AZD1222 COVID-19 vaccine. Both conserved end residues are part of each CDR3. Each record gives: CDR3 protein, CDR3 DNA, clone size, J gene, V gene, D gene. D genes are given only for firm matches. Not all rows give a size; the values are once, few, many and, for expanded clones, a class.

CDR3: CASSLVGALYNEQFF; DNA: TGTGCCAGCAGCTTAGTTGGGGCCCTCTACAATGAGCAGTTCTTC; size: NA; J: TRBJ2-1; V: TRBV7-9; D: NA
CDR3: CASSFPGQGAEAFF; DNA: TGCGCCAGCAGCTTCCCGGGACAGGGTGCTGAAGCTTTCTTT; size: NA; J: TRBJ1-1; V: TRBV5-1; D: TRBD1
CDR3: CASSLKTGTNSPLHF; DNA: TGTGCCAGCAGCTTGAAAACGGGCACAAATTCACCCCTCCACTTT; size: NA; J: TRBJ1-6; V: TRBV5-4; D: NA
CDR3: CASSLGTSGSREQFF; DNA: TGTGCCAGCAGCCTGGGGACTAGCGGGAGTCGTGAGCAGTTCTTC; size: NA; J: TRBJ2-1; V: TRBV4-2; D: TRBD2
CDR3: CASSPRTGGNTEAFF; DNA: TGTGCCAGCAGCCCTAGGACAGGGGGGAACACTGAAGCTTTCTTT; size: NA; J: TRBJ1-1; V: TRBV9; D: TRBD1
CDR3: CASSVARPGLRPNEQFF; DNA: TGTGCCAGCAGCGTAGCCCGACCGGGACTACGACCGAATGAGCAGTTCTTC; size: NA; J: TRBJ2-1; V: TRBV9; D: TRBD2
CDR3: CASSTDGEDEQFF; DNA: TGTGCCAGCAGCACGGACGGGGAAGATGAGCAGTTCTTC; size: once; J: TRBJ2-1; V: TRBV12-3/TRBV12-4; D: NA
CDR3: CASRGQETTEAFF; DNA: TGTGCCAGCAGGGGACAGGAGACCACTGAAGCTTTCTTT; size: NA; J: TRBJ1-1; V: TRBV2; D: TRBD1
CDR3: CASSLHGTGGTDTQYF; DNA: TGTGCCAGCAGCCTACATGGGACAGGGGGCACAGATACGCAGTATTTT; size: NA; J: TRBJ2-3; V: TRBV7-9; D: TRBD1
CDR3: CAMGLAANNEQFF; DNA: TGTGCCATGGGACTAGCGGCCAACAATGAGCAGTTCTTC; size: once; J: TRBJ2-1; V: TRBV7-9; D: TRBD2
CDR3: CASSLTGGSDTQYF; DNA: TGTGCCAGCAGTTTAACGGGAGGTTCGGATACGCAGTATTTT; size: NA; J: TRBJ2-3; V: TRBV28; D: TRBD2
CDR3: CASSPGRKRGSYEQYF; DNA: TGTGCCAGCAGTCCAGGGAGAAAGCGGGGATCCTACGAGCAGTACTTC; size: NA; J: TRBJ2-7; V: TRBV27; D: TRBD2
CDR3: CATAGNEQFF; DNA: TGTGCTACCGCAGGCAATGAGCAGTTCTTC; size: NA; J: TRBJ2-1; V: TRBV25-1; D: NA
CDR3: CASSLRRESTGELFF; DNA: TGTGCCAGCAGTTTACGGAGAGAGTCCACCGGGGAGCTGTTTTTT; size: NA; J: TRBJ2-2; V: TRBV6-2/TRBV6-3; D: NA
CDR3: CASRRDRNTEAFF; DNA: TGTGCCAGCAGAAGAGACCGAAACACTGAAGCTTTCTTT; size: NA; J: TRBJ1-1; V: TRBV6-5; D: NA
CDR3: CASSLVPVNTEAFF; DNA: TGCGCCAGCAGCTTGGTACCAGTGAACACTGAAGCTTTCTTT; size: NA; J: TRBJ1-1; V: TRBV5-1; D: NA
CDR3: CASSDDGLYEQYF; DNA: TGTGCCAGCAGTGACGACGGCCTCTACGAGCAGTACTTC; size: NA; J: TRBJ2-7; V: TRBV2; D: NA
CDR3: CASSNPGGEQPQHF; DNA: TGTGCCAGCAGCAACCCAGGGGGCGAACAGCCCCAGCATTTT; size: NA; J: TRBJ1-5; V: TRBV7-9; D: TRBD1
CDR3: CSSGRSEYGYTF; DNA: TGCAGCAGCGGACGTTCGGAATATGGCTACACCTTC; size: NA; J: TRBJ1-2; V: TRBV29-1; D: NA
CDR3: CASTLSEGAGAQLSYNEQFF; DNA: TGTGCCAGCACTCTCTCTGAGGGGGCGGGGGCACAACTCTCCTACAATGAGCAGTTCTTC; size: NA; J: TRBJ2-1; V: TRBV28; D: NA
CDR3: CASSRIEAGDYEQYF; DNA: TGTGCCAGCAGCCGAATAGAGGCGGGAGACTACGAGCAGTACTTC; size: NA; J: TRBJ2-7; V: TRBV28; D: TRBD2
CDR3: CASSRIGGPGDTQYF; DNA: TGTGCCAGCAGCCGTATCGGAGGGCCGGGAGATACGCAGTATTTT; size: NA; J: TRBJ2-3; V: TRBV7-3; D: NA
CDR3: CASSPPPGRQEKLFF; DNA: TGTGCCAGCAGCCCTCCACCAGGGAGGCAAGAAAAACTGTTTTTT; size: NA; J: TRBJ1-4; V: TRBV7-9; D: NA
CDR3: CASSESRVGEKLFF; DNA: TGTGCCAGCAGTGAATCGAGGGTGGGTGAAAAACTGTTTTTT; size: NA; J: TRBJ1-4; V: TRBV25-1; D: NA
CDR3: CASSHRLEAIQETQYF; DNA: TGTGCCAGCAGCCACCGACTAGAGGCAATCCAAGAGACCCAGTACTTC; size: NA; J: TRBJ2-5; V: TRBV3-1/TRBV3-2; D: NA
CDR3: CASSPSSGSSYEQYF; DNA: TGCGCCAGCAGCCCCAGTTCTGGGAGCTCCTACGAGCAGTACTTC; size: NA; J: TRBJ2-7; V: TRBV4-3; D: NA
CDR3: CSAREVEKLFF; DNA: TGCAGTGCTAGGGAAGTTGAAAAACTGTTTTTT; size: NA; J: TRBJ1-4; V: TRBV20-1; D: NA
CDR3: CASSFLSNRGTEAFF; DNA: TGTGCCAGCAGCTTTTTGTCTAATCGGGGCACTGAAGCTTTCTTT; size: NA; J: TRBJ1-1; V: TRBV7-2; D: NA
CDR3: CASSLAAGGGYTF; DNA: TGTGCCAGCAGTTTAGCGGCAGGGGGTGGCTACACCTTC; size: once; J: TRBJ1-2; V: TRBV12-3/TRBV12-4; D: TRBD1
CDR3: CASSAHGVGLAGGGGELFF; DNA: TGTGCCAGCAGCGCTCATGGTGTGGGACTAGCGGGAGGAGGCGGGGAGCTGTTTTTT; size: NA; J: TRBJ2-2; V: TRBV9; D: TRBD2
CDR3: CASWALRDQPQHF; DNA: TGTGCCAGCTGGGCTCTGAGGGATCAGCCCCAGCATTTT; size: few; J: TRBJ1-5; V: TRBV6-6; D: NA
CDR3: CASSQGTLTNTEAFF; DNA: TGTGCCAGCAGCCAAGGAACGCTGACGAACACTGAAGCTTTCTTT; size: NA; J: TRBJ1-1; V: TRBV3-1/TRBV3-2; D: NA
CDR3: CATSDLGGSTDTQYF; DNA: TGTGCCACCAGTGATTTGGGAGGTAGCACAGATACGCAGTATTTT; size: NA; J: TRBJ2-3; V: TRBV24-1; D: NA
CDR3: CASSLVVQGGAEDYGYTF; DNA: TGTGCCAGCAGCTTGGTTGTACAGGGTGGGGCTGAAGACTATGGCTACACCTTC; size: NA; J: TRBJ1-2; V: TRBV5-8; D: NA
CDR3: CASSLGTEVYGYTF; DNA: TGTGCCAGCAGCTTGGGGACAGAAGTCTATGGCTACACCTTC; size: NA; J: TRBJ1-2; V: TRBV5-6; D: NA
CDR3: CASSQSGGGTDTQYF; DNA: TGTGCCAGCAGCCAGTCGGGAGGCGGGACAGATACGCAGTATTTT; size: NA; J: TRBJ2-3; V: TRBV3-1/TRBV3-2; D: TRBD2
CDR3: CASSIHNRGLDEQYF; DNA: TGTGCCAGCAGTATCCACAACAGGGGTTTGGACGAGCAGTACTTC; size: NA; J: TRBJ2-7; V: TRBV27; D: TRBD1
CDR3: CASSIEGGAIPYEQYF; DNA: TGTGCCAGTAGTATCGAAGGGGGGGCTATCCCCTACGAGCAGTACTTC; size: NA; J: TRBJ2-7; V: TRBV19; D: NA
CDR3: CASRALNTGELFF; DNA: TGTGCCAGTAGGGCCCTGAACACCGGGGAGCTGTTTTTT; size: NA; J: TRBJ2-2; V: TRBV19; D: NA
CDR3: CASSPSGRAFEQYF; DNA: TGTGCCAGCAGCCCTAGCGGGAGGGCCTTCGAGCAGTACTTC; size: NA; J: TRBJ2-7; V: TRBV6-6; D: TRBD2
CDR3: CATSRARAGLSSYNSPLHF; DNA: TGTGCCACCAGCAGAGCTAGAGCCGGTCTCAGCTCCTATAATTCACCCCTCCACTTT; size: NA; J: TRBJ1-6; V: TRBV15; D: NA
CDR3: CASSYSSWVLHF; DNA: TGTGCCAGCAGTTACTCCAGTTGGGTTCTCCACTTT; size: NA; J: TRBJ1-6; V: TRBV6-2/TRBV6-3; D: NA